These T cell receptor beta chains were read from a single sample in a study of OX40 agonist ivuxolimab in advanced cancers. Sequencing was performed with immunoSEQ multiplex PCR; in TCRdb, only in-frame clones are kept and a portion is missing. Of about 93,000 clones listed, approximately 94% are singletons. Material: CD4+ or CD8+ T cells sorted from blood, obtained in a trial of the OX40 agonist ivuxolimab. The receptors derive from an adult with an advanced solid tumor such as melanoma, head and neck, liver or kidney cancer. CDR3s include the opening cysteine and the closing phenylalanine or tryptophan. The D gene is left open where the match is weak. Rows give clone size only sometimes, using once, few, many, or a class for an expanded clone.

.	TRBV13	TRBJ2-7	.	TGTGCCAGCAGCTCCGGACCTGGGGGAATCTACGAGCAGTACTTC	CASSSGPGGIYEQYF
TRBD1	TRBV9	TRBJ2-2	.	TGTGCCAGCAGCGACGAGAAATCGACAGGGTGGTCCGGGGAGCTGTTTTTT	CASSDEKSTGWSGELFF
.	TRBV11-2	TRBJ2-1	.	TGTGCCAGCAGCTCTCCACTTCGGGGGTACAATGAGCAGTTCTTC	CASSSPLRGYNEQFF
TRBD2	TRBV7-6	TRBJ2-1	.	TGTGCCAGCAGCTTTCGGGGGGTGAATGAGCAGTTCTTC	CASSFRGVNEQFF
.	TRBV19	TRBJ2-2	.	TGTGCCAGTAGTCCAGGGCGTGACGGGGAGCTGTTTTTT	CASSPGRDGELFF
TRBD2	TRBV13	TRBJ2-1	.	TGTGCCAGCAGCGCGACTAGCGGGAGACCGCATGAGCAGTTCTTC	CASSATSGRPHEQFF
.	TRBV7-9	TRBJ2-6	once	TGTGCCAGCAGCTTAAGGGGCTTAGAGGCTGGGGCCAACGTCCTGACTTTC	CASSLRGLEAGANVLTF
TRBD1	TRBV27	TRBJ1-6	.	TGTGCCAGCAGTCCCGGGACAGGGGTCTCCTATAATTCACCCCTCCACTTT	CASSPGTGVSYNSPLHF
.	TRBV7-8	TRBJ2-1	.	TGTGCCAGCAGCTTAGGGGGGGCCTCCTACAATGAGCAGTTCTTC	CASSLGGASYNEQFF
TRBD1	TRBV4-1	TRBJ1-5	.	TGCGCCAGCAGCCCGGAAGACAGGGCTAGCAATCAGCCCCAGCATTTT	CASSPEDRASNQPQHF
.	TRBV10-3	TRBJ2-1	.	TGTGCCACCAGAAGGGACGGTGGGTTAGGGGAGCAGTTCTTC	CATRRDGGLGEQFF
.	TRBV5-6	TRBJ1-1	.	TGTGCCAGCAGCACTGGAATGGACACTGAAGCTTTCTTT	CASSTGMDTEAFF
.	TRBV7-8	TRBJ2-7	.	TGTGCCAGCAGCCCCCCACAGGGTCCCGAGCAGTACTTC	CASSPPQGPEQYF
.	TRBV19	TRBJ2-2	.	TGTGCCAGTAGTATAGGCTTGCCCGGGGAGCTGTTTTTT	CASSIGLPGELFF
.	TRBV6-1	TRBJ1-4	.	TGTGCCAGCAGTGATGAACCCGGAGGAGAAAAACTGTTTTTT	CASSDEPGGEKLFF
TRBD2	TRBV29-1	TRBJ2-7	.	TGCAGCGTTGTAGGGCGGGAGGGCCGGTACGAGCAGTACTTC	CSVVGREGRYEQYF
.	TRBV7-9	TRBJ2-1	.	TGTGCCAGCAGCTTTGGACGGTACTCCTACAATGAGCAGTTCTTC	CASSFGRYSYNEQFF
.	TRBV4-2	TRBJ1-2	.	TGTGCCAGCAGCCAAGTATCCGGGGACGGCTACACCTTC	CASSQVSGDGYTF
.	TRBV4-1	TRBJ2-1	.	TGCGCCAGCAGCCTGAGTTCCTACAATGAGCAGTTCTTC	CASSLSSYNEQFF